This T cell receptor (beta chain) is drawn from a study of blood T cell repertoires in COVID-19. Sequenced by immunoSEQ multiplex PCR; TCRdb stores in-frame clones only, minus some. The sample shows about 430,000 clones, over 75% of them seen only once. The CDR3 runs to 15 residues. Germline V gene data show CDR1 as MNHEY and CDR2 as SMNVEV (reference sequence). The V end lost 5 bases, the J end lost 5 bases, and 19 bases lay between the germline ends. The sequenced material came from PBMCs or T cells enriched from blood (not recorded which). V gene TRBV27 combines with J gene TRBJ2-7, with a tentative D call TRBD2 (5 bases). The sequence was obtained from a woman aged 18-29 years who had been exposed to COVID-19. CDR3 nucleotide sequence: TGTGCCAGCAGTACGCAAGTTATGCGGGTCCACGAGCAGTACTTC. Amino acids: CASSTQVMRVHEQYF.